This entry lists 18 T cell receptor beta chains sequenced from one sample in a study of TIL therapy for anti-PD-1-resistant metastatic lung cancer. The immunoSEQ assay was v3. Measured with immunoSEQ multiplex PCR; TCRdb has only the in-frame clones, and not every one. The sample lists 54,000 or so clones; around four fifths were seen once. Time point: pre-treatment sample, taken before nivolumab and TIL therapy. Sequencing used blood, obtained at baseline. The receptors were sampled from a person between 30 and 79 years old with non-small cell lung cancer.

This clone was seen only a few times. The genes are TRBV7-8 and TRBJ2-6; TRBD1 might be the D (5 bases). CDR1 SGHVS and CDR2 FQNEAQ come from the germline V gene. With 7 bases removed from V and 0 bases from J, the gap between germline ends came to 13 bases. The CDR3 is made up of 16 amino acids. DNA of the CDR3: TGTGCCAGCAACCCCCTGACAGCCTCTGGGGCCAACGTCCTGACTTTC. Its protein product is CASNPLTASGANVLTF.

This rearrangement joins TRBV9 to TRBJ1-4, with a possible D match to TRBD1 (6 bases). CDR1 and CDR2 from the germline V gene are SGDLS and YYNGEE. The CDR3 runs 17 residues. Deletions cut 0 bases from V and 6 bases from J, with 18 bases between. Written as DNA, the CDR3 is TGTGCCAGCAGCGTAGCGTCCTTACAGGGCATTGATGAAAAACTGTTTTTT. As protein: CASSVASLQGIDEKLFF.

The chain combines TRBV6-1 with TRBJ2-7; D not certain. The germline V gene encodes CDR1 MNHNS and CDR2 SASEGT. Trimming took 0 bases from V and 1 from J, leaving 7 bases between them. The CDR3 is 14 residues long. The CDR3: CASSEANGSYEQYF. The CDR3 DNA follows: TGTGCCAGCAGTGAAGCAAACGGTTCCTACGAGCAGTACTTC.

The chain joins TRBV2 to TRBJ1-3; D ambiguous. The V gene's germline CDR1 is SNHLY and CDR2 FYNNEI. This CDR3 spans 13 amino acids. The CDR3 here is CAVNGDSGNTIYF. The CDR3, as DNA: TGTGCTGTCAACGGGGATTCCGGAAACACCATATATTTT.

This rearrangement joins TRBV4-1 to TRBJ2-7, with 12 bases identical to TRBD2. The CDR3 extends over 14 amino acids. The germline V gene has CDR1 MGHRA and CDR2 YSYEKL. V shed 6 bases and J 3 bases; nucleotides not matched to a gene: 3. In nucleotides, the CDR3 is TGCGCCAGCAGACGGACTAGCGGGAACTACGAGCAGTACTTC. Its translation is CASRRTSGNYEQYF.

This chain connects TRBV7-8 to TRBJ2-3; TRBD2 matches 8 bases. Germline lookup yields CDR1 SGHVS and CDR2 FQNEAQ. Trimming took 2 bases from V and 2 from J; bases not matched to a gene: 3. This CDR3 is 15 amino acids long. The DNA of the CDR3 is TGTGCCAGCAGCTTAAGTAGCGGGGACACAGATACGCAGTATTTT. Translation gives CASSLSSGDTDTQYF.

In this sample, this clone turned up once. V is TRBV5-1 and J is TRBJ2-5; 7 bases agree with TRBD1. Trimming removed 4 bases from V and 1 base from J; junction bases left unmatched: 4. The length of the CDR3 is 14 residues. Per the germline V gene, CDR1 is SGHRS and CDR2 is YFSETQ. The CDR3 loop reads CASSPDRVQETQYF. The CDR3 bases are TGCGCCAGCAGCCCAGACAGGGTCCAAGAGACCCAGTACTTC.

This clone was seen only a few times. The CDR3 spells CASSEEGSRFTF. Written as DNA, the CDR3 is TGTGCCAGCAGTGAAGAAGGCAGTCGATTCACCTTC. The V and J genes are TRBV25-1 and TRBJ1-2, with unresolved D. This CDR3 has 12 residues. V shed 2 bases and J shed 13 bases, with 14 bases lying between them. Per the germline V gene, CDR1 is MGHDK and CDR2 is SYGVNS.

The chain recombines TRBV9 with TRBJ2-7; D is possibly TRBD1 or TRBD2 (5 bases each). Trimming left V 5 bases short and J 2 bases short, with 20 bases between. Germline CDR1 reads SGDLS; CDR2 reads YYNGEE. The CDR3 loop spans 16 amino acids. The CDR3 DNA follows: TGTGCCAGCAGTCCAAGGCCGGGGACGGACACCTACGAGCAGTACTTC. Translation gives CASSPRPGTDTYEQYF.

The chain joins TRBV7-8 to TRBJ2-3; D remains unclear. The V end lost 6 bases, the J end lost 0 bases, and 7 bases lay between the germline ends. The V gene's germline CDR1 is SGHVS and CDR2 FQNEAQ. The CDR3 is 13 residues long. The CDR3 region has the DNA TGTGCCAGCAGTATGGCTAGCACAGATACGCAGTATTTT. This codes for CASSMASTDTQYF.

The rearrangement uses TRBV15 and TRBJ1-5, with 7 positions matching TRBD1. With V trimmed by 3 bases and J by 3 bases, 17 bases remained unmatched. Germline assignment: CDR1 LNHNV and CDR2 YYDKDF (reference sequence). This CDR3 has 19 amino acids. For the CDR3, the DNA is TGTGCCACCAGCAGGTCATGGGGAGGGGGCTCTCAGGCCAATCAGCCCCAGCATTTT. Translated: CATSRSWGGGSQANQPQHF.

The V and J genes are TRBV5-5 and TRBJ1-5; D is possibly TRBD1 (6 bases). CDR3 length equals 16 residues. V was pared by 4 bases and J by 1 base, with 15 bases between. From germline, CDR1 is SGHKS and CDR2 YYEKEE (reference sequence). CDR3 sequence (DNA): TGTGCCAGCAGCGCGGGGGGCCCCCTAAGCAATCAGCCCCAGCATTTT. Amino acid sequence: CASSAGGPLSNQPQHF. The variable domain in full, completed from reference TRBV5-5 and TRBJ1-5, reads DAGVTQSPTHLIKTRGQQVTLRCSPISGHKSVSWYQQVLGQGPQFIFQYYEKEERGRGNFPDRFSARQFPNYSSELNVNALLLGDSALYLCASSAGGPLSNQPQHFGDGTRLSIL.

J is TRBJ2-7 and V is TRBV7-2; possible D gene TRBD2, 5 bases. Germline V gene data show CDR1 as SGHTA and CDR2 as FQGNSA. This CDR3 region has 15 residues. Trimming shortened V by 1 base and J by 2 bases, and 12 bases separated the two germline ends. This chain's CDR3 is CASSLDGGLAYEQYF. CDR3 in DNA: TGTGCCAGCAGCTTAGATGGCGGGCTGGCCTACGAGCAGTACTTC.

CDR3 sequence: CAISEITGTYEQYF. CDR3 DNA sequence: TGTGCCATCAGTGAGATTACAGGAACTTACGAGCAGTACTTC. The V and J genes are TRBV10-3 and TRBJ2-7, with D perhaps TRBD1 (5 bases). Trimming removed 2 bases at V and 4 bases at J, with 12 bases between. The CDR3 loop spans 14 amino acids. Germline values: CDR1 ENHRY, CDR2 SYGVKD.

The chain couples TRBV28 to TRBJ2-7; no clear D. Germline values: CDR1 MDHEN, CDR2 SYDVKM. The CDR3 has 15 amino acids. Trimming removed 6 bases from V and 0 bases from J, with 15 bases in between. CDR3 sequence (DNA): TGTGCCAGCAGGGGCGAGACGTCCTTCTCCTACGAGCAGTACTTC. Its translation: CASRGETSFSYEQYF.

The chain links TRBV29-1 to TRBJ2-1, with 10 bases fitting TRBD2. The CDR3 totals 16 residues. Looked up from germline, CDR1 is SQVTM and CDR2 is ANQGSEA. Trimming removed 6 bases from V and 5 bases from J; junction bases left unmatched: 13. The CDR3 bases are TGCAGCGTCACATTGCTACTAGCGGGGACCAACAATGAGCAGTTCTTC. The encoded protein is CSVTLLLAGTNNEQFF.

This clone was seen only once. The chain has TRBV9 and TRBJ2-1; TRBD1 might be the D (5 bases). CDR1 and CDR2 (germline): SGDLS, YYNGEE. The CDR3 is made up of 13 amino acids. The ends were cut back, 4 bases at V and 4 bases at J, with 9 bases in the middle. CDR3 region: CASSPTGYNEQFF. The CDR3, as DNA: TGTGCCAGCAGCCCAACAGGTTACAATGAGCAGTTCTTC.

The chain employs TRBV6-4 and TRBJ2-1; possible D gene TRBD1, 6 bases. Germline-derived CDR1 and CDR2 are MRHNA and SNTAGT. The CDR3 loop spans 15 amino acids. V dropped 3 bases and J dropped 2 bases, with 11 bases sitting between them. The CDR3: CASSEKQGPYNEQFF. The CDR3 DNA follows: TGTGCCAGCAGTGAGAAACAGGGCCCCTACAATGAGCAGTTCTTC.